This TCR beta chain emerged from a study of shared T cell receptors in the human thymus. The germline V gene encodes CDR1 SGHTA and CDR2 FQGNSA. The CDR3 has 16 amino acids. The J segment lost 3 bases and the V segment lost 1 base, leaving 3 bases of the junction unmatched. Measured with immunoSEQ multiplex PCR; TCRdb has only the in-frame clones, and not every one. This table has 630,000 or so clones, over 75% appearing once. This same sample was also taken into another study, of human thymus T cells. That work states: Thymus specimens were resections from corrective heart surgery. Biased V and J segment usage appeared in thymus and peripheral blood.

The rearrangement joins TRBV7-2 to TRBJ1-2; 12 bases fit TRBD1. The specimen sequenced was thymocytes. The sequence was obtained from a boy under three years old with a congenital heart defect. The CDR3 is CASSLGGTGGYYGYTF. CDR3 bases: TGTGCCAGCAGCTTAGGGGGGACAGGGGGCTACTATGGCTACACCTTC.